These T cell receptor beta chains were read from a single sample in a study of blood T cell repertoires in COVID-19. TCRdb keeps only in-frame clones here, not all; method: immunoSEQ multiplex PCR. The sample shows over 50,000 clones, around four fifths of them seen only once. Sequencing was carried out using peripheral blood. The receptors originated from a man aged 65 to 79 with acute or convalescent COVID-19. CDR3s include the opening cysteine and the closing phenylalanine or tryptophan. Each record gives: J gene, V gene, D gene, clone size, CDR3 DNA, CDR3 protein. D genes are given only for firm matches. Some rows mark clone size as missing; the rest say once, few, many or name a class of expanded clone.

J gene: TRBJ1-2
V gene: TRBV6-6
D gene: TRBD1
clone size: once
CDR3 DNA: TGTGCCAGCAGTTACTCCCAGGGGGCTAACTATGGCTACACCTTC
CDR3 protein: CASSYSQGANYGYTF

J gene: TRBJ2-5
V gene: TRBV10-3
D gene: TRBD2
clone size: .
CDR3 DNA: TGTGCCATCAGTGAGGCTAGCGGCCAAGAGACCCAGTACTTC
CDR3 protein: CAISEASGQETQYF

J gene: TRBJ1-2
V gene: TRBV5-8
D gene: TRBD1
clone size: once
CDR3 DNA: TGTGCCAGCAGCTTGGAGATGGGACAGGGCGGCTACACCTTC
CDR3 protein: CASSLEMGQGGYTF

J gene: TRBJ1-2
V gene: TRBV5-4
D gene: TRBD1
clone size: few
CDR3 DNA: TGTGCCAGCAGCTTTGGCAGGGGGTCCAACTATGGCTACACCTTC
CDR3 protein: CASSFGRGSNYGYTF

J gene: TRBJ1-3
V gene: TRBV5-1
D gene: .
clone size: .
CDR3 DNA: TGCGCCAGCAGCTTCCTGACAGGTTCAGGAAACACCATATATTTT
CDR3 protein: CASSFLTGSGNTIYF

J gene: TRBJ2-3
V gene: TRBV6-5
D gene: TRBD2
clone size: .
CDR3 DNA: TGTGCCAGCAACTTAGCGGGGGCCGGGGGAGATACGCAGTATTTT
CDR3 protein: CASNLAGAGGDTQYF

J gene: TRBJ1-6
V gene: TRBV7-2
D gene: TRBD1
clone size: .
CDR3 DNA: TGTGCCAGCAGCAATAGGAGACAGGGGGCTTCTTCACCCCTCCACTTT
CDR3 protein: CASSNRRQGASSPLHF

J gene: TRBJ2-7
V gene: TRBV14
D gene: TRBD1
clone size: .
CDR3 DNA: TGTGCCAGCAGTCGCCGGGACAGCTGGACCTACGAGCAGTACTTC
CDR3 protein: CASSRRDSWTYEQYF

J gene: TRBJ2-2
V gene: TRBV5-4
D gene: TRBD1
clone size: .
CDR3 DNA: TGTGCCAGCAGCGGGCAGGGGGAGAACACCGGGGAGCTGTTTTTT
CDR3 protein: CASSGQGENTGELFF

J gene: TRBJ1-1
V gene: TRBV9
D gene: TRBD1
clone size: .
CDR3 DNA: TGTGCCAGCAGCGTAGTAGGGACAGGGGGAGCTTTCTTT
CDR3 protein: CASSVVGTGGAFF

J gene: TRBJ2-7
V gene: TRBV7-9
D gene: .
clone size: .
CDR3 DNA: TGTGCCAGCAGTTTACTGGAGCACGAGCAGTACTTC
CDR3 protein: CASSLLEHEQYF

J gene: TRBJ1-2
V gene: TRBV28
D gene: .
clone size: .
CDR3 DNA: TGTGCCAGCAGTCCTGTACCGAGGGATGGCTACACCTTC
CDR3 protein: CASSPVPRDGYTF

J gene: TRBJ2-7
V gene: TRBV5-1
D gene: .
clone size: .
CDR3 DNA: TGCGCCAGCAGCCCGACAGCCTTCTTTTCCTACGAGCAGTACTTC
CDR3 protein: CASSPTAFFSYEQYF

J gene: TRBJ1-2
V gene: TRBV5-1
D gene: .
clone size: .
CDR3 DNA: TGCGCCAGCCCGAGGATGGGGAGGTCCTATGGCTACACCTTC
CDR3 protein: CASPRMGRSYGYTF

J gene: TRBJ2-7
V gene: TRBV11-2
D gene: TRBD2
clone size: .
CDR3 DNA: TGTGCCAGCAGGACAAGCGGGGGGTACGAGCAGTACTTC
CDR3 protein: CASRTSGGYEQYF

J gene: TRBJ2-7
V gene: TRBV19
D gene: TRBD1
clone size: .
CDR3 DNA: TGTGCCAGTAGTACGGGACAGGTGTCCTACGAGCAGTACTTC
CDR3 protein: CASSTGQVSYEQYF

J gene: TRBJ2-1
V gene: TRBV28
D gene: TRBD1
clone size: .
CDR3 DNA: TGTGCCAGCAGTTCCCGACAGGGGCGTGAGCAGTTCTTC
CDR3 protein: CASSSRQGREQFF

J gene: TRBJ1-6
V gene: TRBV5-8
D gene: .
clone size: .
CDR3 DNA: TGTGCCAGCAGAACCCCCAGCTCCTATAATTCACCCCTCCACTTT
CDR3 protein: CASRTPSSYNSPLHF

J gene: TRBJ1-6
V gene: TRBV6-1
D gene: .
clone size: .
CDR3 DNA: TGTGCCAGCAGTGAAAGCGTCTCGGGTAATTCACCCCTCCACTTT
CDR3 protein: CASSESVSGNSPLHF

J gene: TRBJ2-5
V gene: TRBV9
D gene: .
clone size: .
CDR3 DNA: TGTGCCAGCACCCGTGGGGGCGGAGAGACCCAGTACTTC
CDR3 protein: CASTRGGGETQYF

J gene: TRBJ2-7
V gene: TRBV5-1
D gene: .
clone size: .
CDR3 DNA: TGCGCCAGCAGCTGGACGGGAGACTACGAGCAGTACTTC
CDR3 protein: CASSWTGDYEQYF

J gene: TRBJ1-6
V gene: TRBV19
D gene: .
clone size: few
CDR3 DNA: TGTGCCAGTAGGGGACTTAAAGGGGCTCAATCACCCCTCCACTTT
CDR3 protein: CASRGLKGAQSPLHF

J gene: TRBJ2-2
V gene: TRBV21-1
D gene: .
clone size: .
CDR3 DNA: TGTGCCAGCAGGAGGACAGGGTCATGGTCCGGGGAGCTGTTTTTT
CDR3 protein: CASRRTGSWSGELFF